This T cell receptor beta chain was captured by sequencing in a study of shared clonotypes between healthy human individuals. Across the study: Three plates were used per donor for CD4 naive, three for CD4 memory, two for CD8 naive and one for CD8 memory.

Repertoires were generated with immunoSEQ multiplex PCR, while TCRdb's copy carries only in-frame clones and drops some. The sample holds some 600,000 clones, about 96% seen once. Positively selected for CCR7, the CD45RO-negative cells used as naive CD8 cells excluded terminally differentiated effector memory CD45RA+ cells. Trimming took off 6 bases at V and 4 bases at J, with 10 bases between the two ends. Per the germline V gene, CDR1 is SQVTM and CDR2 is ANQGSEA. This CDR3 region has 12 residues. This TCR was recovered from a woman in her twenties or thirties in good health. Sequenced input: naive CD8+ T cells sorted from blood. The chain couples TRBV29-1 to TRBJ1-3; tentatively, D is TRBD1 (5 bases). The CDR3 spells CSVPGLGNTIYF. CDR3 sequence (DNA): TGCAGCGTACCAGGGTTAGGAAACACCATATATTTT.